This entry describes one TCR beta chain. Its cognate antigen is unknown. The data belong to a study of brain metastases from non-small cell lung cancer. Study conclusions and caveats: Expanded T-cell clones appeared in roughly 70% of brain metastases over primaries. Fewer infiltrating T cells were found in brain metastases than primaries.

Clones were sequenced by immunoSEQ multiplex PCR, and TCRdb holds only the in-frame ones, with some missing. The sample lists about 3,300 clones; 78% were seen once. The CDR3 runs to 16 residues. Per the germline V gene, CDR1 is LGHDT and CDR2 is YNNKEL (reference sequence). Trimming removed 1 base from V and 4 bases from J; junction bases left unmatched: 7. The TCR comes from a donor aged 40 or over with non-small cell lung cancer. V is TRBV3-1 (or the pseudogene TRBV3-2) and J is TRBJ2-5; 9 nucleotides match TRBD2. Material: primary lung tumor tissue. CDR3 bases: TGTGCCAGCAGCCAAGGCAGCGGGGGGACTGGAGAGACCCAGTACTTC. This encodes CASSQGSGGTGETQYF.